The entry below describes one T cell receptor (beta chain). This clonotype was recorded at least ten times. Its cognate antigen has yet to be identified. Base quality data are lacking; no much larger clone is found one base away. The CDR3 runs 15 amino acids, cysteine and phenylalanine included. Of all the DNA, just the CDR3 is kept, 45 bases in frame from base 1. Sequences SGHRS (CDR1) and YFSETQ (CDR2) are obtained from the germline V gene. V is cut back by 3 bases and J by 3 bases, with 8 bases in the junction unmatched. This entry belongs to a study of CD8+CD57+ T cells in acquired aplastic anemia (dated by TCRdb to the late 2010s). Context from the whole study: On average, sorted CD4+ and CD8+ cells yielded 3.2 ug of extracted DNA, with a range of roughly 0.17 to 27.4 ug. CD8+CD57+ expansion was defined as a frequency above the mean frequency observed in healthy subjects. What the authors observed across the whole study: CD8+ Simpson's diversity did not differ significantly between patients and healthy controls (P=0.060). Nearly 30 CD8+ CDR3 sequences were found in both patients and controls but appeared to be highly expressed in patients and within the immunodominant clones of the patients.

Profiling of TCR beta VDJ combinations and CDR3 sequences used genomic DNA as the template. TCR repertoire sequencing was run on an Illumina HiSeq 2000. The authors' pipeline ran thus. Repertoires were assessed using TRBV/TRBJ rearrangement plots, CDR3 size and DJ length profiles, and Simpson's diversity index. The most abundant DNA sequence in the deep sequencing data was defined as the immunodominant clone. CDR3 amino acid sequences were checked for sharing across subjects and were also compared against the VDJdb database and published repertoires. TCRdb reran the public reads through fastp at Q25 and MiXCR, keeping productive beta chains. Each entry merges the rows of one CDR3 protein and shows their most common DNA and genes. What appears here as the V and J calls and clone size reflects TCRdb's work, not the paper's. In all, the sample holds about 160,000 distinct CDR3 sequences, and more than 45% of those were seen once. Roughly 3.2% of the sample belongs to the ten largest clones.

Patients chosen for sequencing had shown expansion of CD8+CD57+ cells by flow cytometry. Every patient had severe acquired aplastic anemia, diagnosed using the International Study of Aplastic Anemia and Agranulocytosis and Camitta criteria. At the time blood was sampled, none of the patients had received any therapy. TCR repertoires of sorted CD4+ and CD8+ blood T cells from severe aplastic anemia patients and healthy subjects were deep-sequenced in the study. Patients were enrolled under clinicaltrials.gov protocols 00001620, 01623167, 00001397, 00071045, 00081523 and 00961064 in the USA. Ficoll-Paque density gradient centrifugation was used to isolate peripheral blood mononuclear cells. Before DNA extraction, CD4+ and CD8+ T cells were sorted by FACS or by magnetic beads.

This receptor was identified in a human donor with aplastic anemia. The sample comprised sorted CD4+, CD8+, or CD8+CD57+ T cells (not recorded which) from PBMCs. Recombination linked TRBV5-1 to TRBJ2-5; the central 7 bases match TRBD1. The CDR3 region: CASSSQTGPEETQYF. The sequenced DNA: TGCGCCAGCAGCTCCCAGACAGGGCCGGAAGAGACCCAGTACTTC.